These 28 T cell receptor beta chains originate from one sample sequenced in a study of regulatory T cells in long-lasting Graves disease. CDR3-region Arm-PCR and iRepertoire HTBI primers produced the TCR beta libraries. Using its own MiXCR run on the multiplex PCR reads, TCRdb lists one record per CDR3 protein. The sample lists hundreds of thousands of distinct CDR3 sequences, 16% occurring once. This sample's time point: newly diagnosed GD, antithyroid drugs for less than 3 months. PBMC RNA served as the TCR library source. A further study also used this sample, focusing on T cells in Graves' hyperthyroidism and ophthalmopathy.

The material was peripheral blood mononuclear cells (PBMCs), obtained at new diagnosis, from a patient treated with antithyroid drugs. The receptors come from a man between 18 and 29 years old with Graves disease.

There are a few counts of this clonotype. CDR3 nucleotide sequence: TGTGCCAGCAGTATAGTGGGCAATGAGCAGTTCTTC. Encoded protein: CASSIVGNEQFF. V and J are TRBV27 and TRBJ2-1, with D unclear. The CDR3 totals 12 residues. V lost 5 bases to trimming and J lost 6 bases, with 8 bases between them. Per the germline V gene, CDR1 is MNHEY and CDR2 is SMNVEV (reference sequence).

This clonotype has a single count. Written as DNA, the CDR3 is TGCAGTGCCCCCGAAAGGACAGGGGGTGGAAACACCATATATTTT. Amino acids: CSAPERTGGGNTIYF. V usage is TRBV20-1 and J usage is TRBJ1-3; 10 nucleotides agree with TRBD1. This CDR3 region has 15 residues. Germline V gene data show CDR1 as DFQATT and CDR2 as SNEGSKA (reference sequence). With 6 bases clipped from V and 3 bases from J, the junction kept 8 bases outside the gene matches.

V and J are TRBV25-1 and TRBJ2-2; 10 nucleotides match TRBD1. The CDR3 has 17 amino acids. The ends lost 1 base at V and 2 bases at J; junction bases unmatched: 4. Germline CDR1 and CDR2: MGHDK and SYGVNS. CDR3 residues: CASSELWTGGNTGELFF. The CDR3, as DNA: TGTGCCAGCAGTGAATTGTGGACAGGGGGTAACACCGGGGAGCTGTTTTTT.

The genes are TRBV4-1 and TRBJ1-4; weak D call: TRBD1 (6 bases). Between the trimmed V and J ends, which lost 5 bases and 5 bases, there was a span of 15 bases. The CDR3 is 15 amino acids. The germline V gene has CDR1 MGHRA and CDR2 YSYEKL. The CDR3 loop is CASSGGQWSNEKLFF. The CDR3 nucleotides are TGCGCCAGCAGCGGCGGACAGTGGTCGAATGAAAAACTGTTTTTT.

CDR3 nucleotide sequence: TGTGCCAGCAGTTACCCTGAGCAGTACTTC. Translated, it gives CASSYPEQYF. The chain joins TRBV6-9 to TRBJ2-7, with unresolved D. Trimming shortened V by 3 bases and J by 7 bases, and 4 bases separated the two germline ends. Germline-derived CDR1 and CDR2 are MNHGY and SVAAGI. This CDR3 comprises 10 residues.

The CDR3 loop is CAIAWTGSGEQFF. As DNA, the CDR3 is TGTGCCATCGCCTGGACCGGCTCAGGTGAGCAGTTCTTC. The J gene is TRBJ2-1, the V gene TRBV10-3; no firm D call. The CDR3 covers 13 residues. CDR1 and CDR2 from the germline V gene are ENHRY and SYGVKD. V gave up 8 bases and J gave up 9 bases, with 17 bases separating them.

This clonotype has just a few counts. Germline and junction disagree at one end, which may indicate a read error. Here the CDR3 reads CASSEILAGELFF. As DNA, the CDR3 is TGTGCTAGCAGCGAAATATTGGCCGGGGAGCTGTTTTTT. This chain uses TRBV7-7 with TRBJ2-2; no clear D. This CDR3 has 13 amino acids. Germline V gene lookup returns CDR1 SSHAT and CDR2 FNYEAQ (reference sequence).

The sample holds many counts of this clonotype. The chain joins TRBV6-1 to TRBJ2-6, with no clear D. Germline-derived CDR1 and CDR2 are MNHNS and SASEGT. The V end lost 6 bases, the J end lost 0 bases, and 12 bases lay between the germline ends. The CDR3 contains 16 residues. The CDR3 DNA is TGTGCCAGCAGCGTGGACCCTCACTCTGGGGCCAACGTCCTGACTTTC. Translating gives CASSVDPHSGANVLTF.

This clonotype was found many times. The chain couples TRBV11-2 to TRBJ2-1, with 9 bases matching TRBD2. Looked up from germline, CDR1 is SGHAT and CDR2 is FQNNGV. The CDR3 extends over 15 amino acids. Trimming took 5 bases from V and 6 from J; bases not matched to a gene: 8. CDR3 DNA sequence: TGTGCCAGCAGCCCGGGGACTAGCAAACTCAATGAGCAGTTCTTC. Residues: CASSPGTSKLNEQFF.

This clonotype was seen at least ten times. This chain uses TRBV7-3 with TRBJ2-2; 7 bases map to TRBD2. CDR3 length equals 13 residues. The V gene's germline CDR1 is SGHTA and CDR2 FQGTGA. Trimming at V came to 7 bases and at J to 4 bases, leaving 3 bases not matched to a gene. The CDR3 region is CASTTGGTGELFF. CDR3 coding DNA: TGTGCCAGCACCACGGGAGGCACCGGGGAGCTGTTTTTT. Full variable domain (outside the CDR3, taken from reference TRBV7-3 and TRBJ2-2): GAGVSQTPSNKVTEKGKYVELRCDPISGHTALYWYRQSLGQGPEFLIYFQGTGAADDSGLPNDRFFAVRPEGSVSTLKIQRTERGDSAVYLCASTTGGTGELFFGEGSRLTVL.

The chain carries TRBV20-1 and TRBJ2-4; a weak D match, TRBD1 (6 bases). Trimming removed 5 bases from V and 0 bases from J, with 14 bases in between. The CDR3 is made up of 15 amino acids. Germline V gene lookup returns CDR1 DFQATT and CDR2 SNEGSKA (reference sequence). CDR3 DNA sequence: TGCAGTGCTGCTCGTGGGGGCCTAGCCAAAAACATTCAGTACTTC. Translated, it gives CSAARGGLAKNIQYF.

This clonotype was recorded many times. This chain uses TRBV5-1 with TRBJ1-1, with 7 bases fitting TRBD1. From germline, CDR1 is SGHRS and CDR2 YFSETQ. V shed 3 bases and J 6 bases; nucleotides not matched to a gene: 17. The CDR3 has 17 residues. DNA for the CDR3: TGCGCCAGCAGCTACTTTGCCCGAAAACAGGGGCTCTCTGAAGCTTTCTTT. This sequence encodes CASSYFARKQGLSEAFF.

This chain connects TRBV10-3 to TRBJ2-7; no clear D gene. Germline assignment: CDR1 ENHRY and CDR2 SYGVKD. This CDR3 has 11 residues. Deletions cut 5 bases from V and 3 bases from J, with 5 bases between. The CDR3 protein is CAISTVYEQYF. The DNA of the CDR3 is TGTGCCATCAGTACAGTCTACGAGCAGTACTTC.

There are many counts of this clonotype. CDR3 DNA sequence: TGTGCCAGCAGCTTAGGACGGTTGAACACTGAAGCTTTCTTT. Translation: CASSLGRLNTEAFF. This chain links TRBV7-8 with TRBJ1-1; D unresolved. Trimming cost V 1 base and J 0 bases, with 6 bases left between them. CDR3 length equals 14 residues. Germline values: CDR1 SGHVS, CDR2 FQNEAQ.

In regard to this clonotype: With a much larger clone just one base away, this may be a read error. V is TRBV18 and J is TRBJ2-7; 9 bases align to TRBD1. The CDR3 consists of 13 residues. CDR1 and CDR2 from the germline V gene are KGHSH and LQKENI. J lost 4 bases, V lost 8 bases, and 6 bases had no gene match. In nucleotides, the CDR3 is TGTGCCAGCCCCACAGGGGGCTCGTACGAGCAGTACTTC. Protein product: CASPTGGSYEQYF.

This clonotype was picked up a small number of times. This chain's CDR3 is CASSLGGNLYEQYF. The CDR3, as DNA: TGTGCCAGCAGCTTAGGGGGTAATCTCTACGAGCAGTACTTC. This sequence joins TRBV11-2 and TRBJ2-7; D ambiguous. Trimming stripped 1 base from V and 3 bases from J, with 10 bases between. There are 14 residues in the CDR3. The germline gives CDR1 SGHAT, CDR2 FQNNGV.

The chain is built from TRBV6-5 and TRBJ2-2, with 9 positions matching TRBD1. The CDR3 sequence is 16 residues long. Germline CDR1 MNHEY, CDR2 SVGAGI. V was clipped by 2 bases and J by 6 bases; unmatched bases: 7. This chain's CDR3 is CASSYTHRGLAGELFF. The DNA of the CDR3 is TGTGCCAGCAGTTACACTCACAGGGGGCTAGCCGGGGAGCTGTTTTTT.

This clonotype has a handful of counts. The gene calls are TRBV24-1 and TRBJ1-5; D remains ambiguous. The CDR3 sequence is 15 residues long. V lost 5 bases and J lost 3, with 13 bases in between. Germline V gene sequence: CDR1 KGHDR, CDR2 SFDVKD. CDR3 coding DNA: TGTGCCACCAGTGGGCCCGGGAGGGACAATCAGCCCCAGCATTTT. Translated: CATSGPGRDNQPQHF.

This clonotype was observed many times. This rearrangement joins TRBV7-8 to TRBJ1-4; D is undetermined. The CDR3 is 14 residues long. Germline V gives CDR1 SGHVS, CDR2 FQNEAQ. V lost 5 bases to trimming and J lost 0 bases, with 7 bases between them. The CDR3 DNA reads TGTGCCAGCAGCCCCGGCCCAACTAATGAAAAACTGTTTTTT. Translated, it gives CASSPGPTNEKLFF.

V usage is TRBV4-1 and J usage is TRBJ1-5, with unresolved D. Trimming removed 5 bases at V and 7 bases at J, with 12 bases between. Germline V gene data show CDR1 as MGHRA and CDR2 as YSYEKL. The CDR3 extends over 13 amino acids. CDR3 amino acids: CASSSYDGQPQHF. CDR3 coding DNA: TGCGCCAGCAGCTCCTACGATGGACAGCCCCAGCATTTT.

The chain recombines TRBV14 with TRBJ2-2; unclear D gene. CDR1 SGHDN and CDR2 FVKESK come from the germline V gene. V lost 6 bases, J lost 6 bases, and 11 bases lay in between. CDR3 length: 13 residues. The CDR3 loop is CASSQSRPGELFF. The DNA for the CDR3 is TGTGCCAGCAGTCAAAGTCGGCCCGGGGAGCTGTTTTTT.

There are many counts of this clonotype. The chain links TRBV18 to TRBJ2-7; D may match TRBD1 or TRBD2 (5 bases each). The CDR3 consists of 13 residues. Germline V CDR1 and CDR2: KGHSH, LQKENI. V dropped 3 bases and J dropped 5 bases, with 11 bases sitting between them. The CDR3 DNA reads TGTGCCAGCTCACCCCCCATGGGGGACGAGCAGTACTTC. Its translation: CASSPPMGDEQYF.

V usage is TRBV7-9 and J usage is TRBJ2-7; D possibly uses TRBD1 or TRBD2 (6 bases each). The CDR3 sequence is 15 residues long. V gave up 1 base and J gave up 2 bases, with 12 bases separating them. CDR1 SEHNR and CDR2 FQNEAQ come from the germline V gene (reference sequence). The CDR3 nucleotides read TGTGCCAGCAGCTTAGAGGTCCGGGGGCCCTACGAGCAGTACTTC. Its translation is CASSLEVRGPYEQYF.

The chain employs TRBV30 and TRBJ1-3, with D uncertain. CDR1 GTSNPN and CDR2 SVGIG come from the germline V gene (reference sequence). The V end was cut by 4 bases, the J end by 10 bases, with 14 bases between. This CDR3 contains 12 residues. In DNA form, the CDR3 reads TGTGCCTGGAATGAAAACTTCAGAACCATATATTTT. Encoded protein: CAWNENFRTIYF.

This clonotype was seen ten or more times. The chain combines TRBV2 with TRBJ1-1; D uncertain. Trimming took 7 bases from V and 0 from J, leaving 6 bases between them. Looked up from germline, CDR1 is SNHLY and CDR2 is FYNNEI. The CDR3 runs 12 residues. The CDR3 DNA sequence: TGTGCCAGCAATGCGATGAACACTGAAGCTTTCTTT. Translated, it gives CASNAMNTEAFF.

Ten or more counts support this clonotype. The chain carries TRBV28 and TRBJ2-3, with 9 bases matching TRBD2. Germline lookup yields CDR1 MDHEN and CDR2 SYDVKM. CDR3 size: 16 residues. Trimming cost V 5 bases and J 6 bases; bases outside gene matches: 12. The chain's CDR3 is CASSKVVWRGGDTQYF. The CDR3 coding sequence is TGTGCCAGCAGTAAGGTGGTCTGGCGGGGGGGCGATACGCAGTATTTT.

This clonotype was found many times. The chain uses TRBV3-1 and TRBJ1-6; D uncertain. Trimming cost V 1 base and J 8 bases, with 12 bases left between them. This CDR3 is 15 amino acids long. Germline V CDR1 and CDR2: LGHDT, YNNKEL (reference sequence). In DNA, the CDR3 is TGTGCCAGCAGCCAAGGGTCCGGTGGGGATTCACCCCTCCACTTT. Residues: CASSQGSGGDSPLHF. Full variable domain (outside the CDR3, taken from reference TRBV3-1 and TRBJ1-6): DTAVSQTPKYLVTQMGNDKSIKCEQNLGHDTMYWYKQDSKKFLKIMFSYNNKELIINETVPNRFSPKSPDKAHLNLHINSLELGDSAVYFCASSQGSGGDSPLHFGNGTRLTVT.

This clonotype came up many times. The rearrangement uses TRBV20-1 and TRBJ2-7, with 7 bases identical to TRBD2. The CDR3 extends over 11 amino acids. Germline V lookup: CDR1 DFQATT, CDR2 SNEGSKA (reference sequence). V shed 2 bases, J shed 6 bases, and the junction held 1 base outside the gene matches. The CDR3 region has the DNA TGCAGTGCTAGACTAGCGGCCGAGCAGTACTTC. Translation gives CSARLAAEQYF.